The entry below gives a single T cell receptor beta chain sequence along with its context. Its target is unknown. This sample is drawn from a study of shared clonotypes between healthy human individuals. The overall study: Those who served as donors were a couple of women and three men between the ages of 18 and 49. The study's findings and limits: Investigators expected sequencing depth to affect clonotype sharing among donors.

Produced via immunoSEQ multiplex PCR; TCRdb's table is partial and in-frame only. The repertoire includes over 2 million clones, roughly 90% of them detected once, and around 0.4% sits in the top ten. CDR1 is LNHDA, CDR2 SQIVND, per germline (reference sequence). CDR3 length: 12 amino acids. The V and J ends lost 4 bases and 5 bases respectively, with 5 bases between them. This rearrangement joins TRBV19 to TRBJ1-4; D is undetermined. Sequencing was done on a sample of naive CD4+ T cells from PBMCs. Subset denoted: CD45RA+ positively selected. The sequence was obtained from a man between 18 and 35 years old in good health. Some clones in this sample may be carry-over from other donors' samples. CDR3: CASSRNNEKLFF. The DNA for the CDR3 is TGTGCCAGTAGTAGAAACAATGAAAAACTGTTTTTT.